The 3 T cell receptor beta chains given below trace back to one sample, sequenced in a study of STAT5B mutations in CD4+ large granular lymphocyte leukemia (dated by TCRdb to between 2021 and 2024). Library preparation employed the immunoSEQ multiplex PCR assay. TCRdb re-hosts the immuneACCESS table, in-frame sequences only. Its copies lack some clones; in the studies checked, an unresolved V gene accounts for under half of them, and the cause for the rest is not known. Recorded for this sample are over 25,000 clones; under 85% of them occurred a single time. The ten largest clones represent 6.2% of the sample. The specimen sequenced was CD4+ T cells from blood buffy coats. The receptor source for this set is a human donor in good health.

The V call is TRBV10-3, the J call TRBJ2-7; tentatively, D is TRBD1 (6 bases). The CDR3 has 11 residues. Trimming took off 6 bases at V and 5 bases at J, with 8 bases between the two ends. Germline V gives CDR1 ENHRY, CDR2 SYGVKD. The CDR3 spells CAIRTGDEQYF. The CDR3, as DNA: TGTGCCATCAGGACAGGAGACGAGCAGTACTTC.

The chain employs TRBV5-1 and TRBJ2-1, with 8 bases fitting TRBD2. After removal of 5 bases from V and 0 bases from J, the junction contained 4 bases not matched to a gene. Germline CDR1 is SGHRS and CDR2 is YFSETQ. CDR3 length: 15 residues. The CDR3 region is CASSLSGGSYNEQFF. As DNA, the CDR3 is TGCGCCAGCAGTTTGAGCGGGGGCTCCTACAATGAGCAGTTCTTC.

The chain is built from TRBV5-1 and TRBJ2-3; a possible D gene is TRBD2 (6 bases). Germline lookup yields CDR1 SGHRS and CDR2 YFSETQ. The V and J ends lost 0 bases and 1 base respectively, with 6 bases between them. The CDR3 runs to 14 residues. DNA of the CDR3: TGCGCCAGCAGCTTGGTAGCGGGCACAGATACGCAGTATTTT. This gives the protein CASSLVAGTDTQYF.